This passage covers 8 T cell receptor beta chains from one sample sequenced in a study of blood T cell repertoires in COVID-19. Only in-frame clones appear in the TCRdb table, and some are missing; sequencing was by immunoSEQ multiplex PCR. The sample records about 260,000 clones, around 80% being singletons. The source material was PBMCs or T cells enriched from blood (not recorded which). Receptors were obtained from a man aged 25-40 years with acute COVID-19.

The V call is TRBV18, the J call TRBJ2-2, with a weak D call TRBD1 (5 bases). The germline gives CDR1 KGHSH, CDR2 LQKENI. The CDR3 is made up of 17 amino acids. V lost 2 bases, J lost 2 bases, and 15 bases lay in between. For the CDR3, the DNA is TGTGCCAGCTCACCATTTTTAAAGGGGTTCAACACCGGGGAGCTGTTTTTT. This codes for CASSPFLKGFNTGELFF.

This clone was seen a few times. This chain links TRBV2 with TRBJ2-2; 9 bases fit TRBD1. V lost 5 bases, J lost 5 bases, and 9 bases stayed unmatched. CDR3 length equals 16 residues. Germline assignment: CDR1 SNHLY and CDR2 FYNNEI. The chain's CDR3 is CASSWTGDMWTGELFF. CDR3 coding DNA: TGTGCCAGCAGTTGGACAGGGGATATGTGGACCGGGGAGCTGTTTTTT.

DNA for the CDR3: TGTGCCAGCAGCCTCGGACAGGTTAACTATGGCTACACCTTC. Its protein product is CASSLGQVNYGYTF. V gene TRBV3-1 (or the pseudogene TRBV3-2) combines with J gene TRBJ1-2, with 7 positions matching TRBD1. Germline trimming cut 4 bases from V and 1 base from J; bases unmatched to any gene: 3. Per germline, CDR1 LGHDT and CDR2 YNNKEL (reference sequence). The CDR3 sequence is 14 residues long.

V is TRBV25-1 and J is TRBJ2-7; TRBD2 is a possible D gene (5 bases). CDR1 is MGHDK, CDR2 SYGVNS, per germline. V lost 3 bases, J lost 7 bases, and 13 bases lay in between. The length of the CDR3 is 13 residues. CDR3 in amino acids: CASSDYGVREQYV. CDR3 bases: TGTGCCAGCAGTGATTACGGGGTACGGGAGCAGTACGTC.

The chain employs TRBV29-1 and TRBJ1-1; D is possibly TRBD1 (5 bases). The CDR3 length is 13 residues. Trimming left V 4 bases short and J 4 bases short, with 13 bases between. Germline V lookup: CDR1 SQVTM, CDR2 ANQGSEA. The CDR3 DNA is TGCAGCGTTGTTCGACCTGACAGCACTGAAGCTTTCTTT. This codes for CSVVRPDSTEAFF.

Worth noting for this clone: Other DNA sequences in the same sample also yield this CDR3. The rearrangement uses TRBV18 and TRBJ1-1, with TRBD1 as a possible D gene (5 bases). V was shortened by 6 bases and J by 2 bases, with 10 bases between the two germline ends. CDR1 is KGHSH, CDR2 LQKENI, per germline. This CDR3 has 13 residues. CDR3 nucleotides: TGTGCCAGCTCCCGCGACAGTAACACTGAAGCTTTCTTT. This encodes CASSRDSNTEAFF.

The chain joins TRBV7-9 to TRBJ1-2; no firm D call. V lost 2 bases to trimming and J lost 0 bases, with 7 bases between them. The CDR3 contains 14 residues. Germline V gene data show CDR1 as SEHNR and CDR2 as FQNEAQ (reference sequence). The CDR3 sequence: CASSLPLANYGYTF. CDR3 sequence (DNA): TGTGCCAGCAGCTTACCCCTAGCTAACTATGGCTACACCTTC.

The chain recombines TRBV7-9 with TRBJ1-6, with 10 bases identical to TRBD1. With 3 bases clipped from V and 6 bases from J, the junction kept 5 bases outside the gene matches. The CDR3 spans 16 residues. Germline lookup yields CDR1 SEHNR and CDR2 FQNEAQ (reference sequence). CDR3 region: CASSFIGTGANSPLHF. The DNA for the CDR3 is TGTGCCAGCAGCTTCATCGGGACAGGGGCTAATTCACCCCTCCACTTT.